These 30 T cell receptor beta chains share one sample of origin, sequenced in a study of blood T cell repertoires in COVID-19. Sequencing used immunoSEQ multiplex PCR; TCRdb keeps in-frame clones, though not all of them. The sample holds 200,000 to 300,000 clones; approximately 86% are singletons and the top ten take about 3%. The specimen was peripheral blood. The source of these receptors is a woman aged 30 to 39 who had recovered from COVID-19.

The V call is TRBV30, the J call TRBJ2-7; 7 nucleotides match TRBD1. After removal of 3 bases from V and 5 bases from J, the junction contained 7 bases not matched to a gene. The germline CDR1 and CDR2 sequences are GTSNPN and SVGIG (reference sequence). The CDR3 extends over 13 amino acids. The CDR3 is CAWSQDRPDEQYF. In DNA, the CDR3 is TGTGCCTGGAGCCAGGACAGGCCGGACGAGCAGTACTTC.

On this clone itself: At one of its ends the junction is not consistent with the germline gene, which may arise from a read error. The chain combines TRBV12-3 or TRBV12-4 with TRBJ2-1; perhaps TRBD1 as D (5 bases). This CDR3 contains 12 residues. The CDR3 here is CASSLAFGRRVF. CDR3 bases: TGTGCCAGCAGTTTAGCGTTCGGGCGCAGGGTCTTC.

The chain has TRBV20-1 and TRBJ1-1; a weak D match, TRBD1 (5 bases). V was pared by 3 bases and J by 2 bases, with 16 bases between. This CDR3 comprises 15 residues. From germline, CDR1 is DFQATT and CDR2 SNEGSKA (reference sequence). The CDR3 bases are TGCAGTGCTAGTTTATCGAAGGGGTTTAACACTGAAGCTTTCTTT. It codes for CSASLSKGFNTEAFF.

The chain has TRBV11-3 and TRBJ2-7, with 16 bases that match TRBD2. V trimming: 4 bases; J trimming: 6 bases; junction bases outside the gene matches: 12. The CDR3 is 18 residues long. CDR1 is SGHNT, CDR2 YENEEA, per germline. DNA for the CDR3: TGTGCCAGCAGCTCGTCGGGACTAGCGGGGGGGCCGGGGTCCGAGCAGTACTTC. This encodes CASSSSGLAGGPGSEQYF.

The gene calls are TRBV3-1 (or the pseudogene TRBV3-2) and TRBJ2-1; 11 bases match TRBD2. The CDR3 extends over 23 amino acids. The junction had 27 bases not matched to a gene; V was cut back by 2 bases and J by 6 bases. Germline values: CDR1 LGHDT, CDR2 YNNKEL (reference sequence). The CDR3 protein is CASSQPSNIGVLAGEPMGNEQFF. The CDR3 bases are TGTGCCAGCAGCCAACCGTCGAACATAGGGGTACTAGCGGGGGAGCCTATGGGCAATGAGCAGTTCTTC.

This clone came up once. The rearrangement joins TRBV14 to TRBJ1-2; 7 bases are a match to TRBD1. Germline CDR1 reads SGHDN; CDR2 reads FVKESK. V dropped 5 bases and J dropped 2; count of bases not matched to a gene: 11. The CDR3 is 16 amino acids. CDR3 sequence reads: CASSETGVLLNYGYTF. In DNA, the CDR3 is TGTGCCAGCAGCGAAACAGGGGTCCTATTAAACTATGGCTACACCTTC.

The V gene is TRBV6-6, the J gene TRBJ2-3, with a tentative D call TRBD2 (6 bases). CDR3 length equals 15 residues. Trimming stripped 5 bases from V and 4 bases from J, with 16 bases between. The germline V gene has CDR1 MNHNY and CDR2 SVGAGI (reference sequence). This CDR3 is CASSNHRLVSDTQYF. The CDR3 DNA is TGTGCCAGCAGTAACCACCGACTAGTTTCAGATACGCAGTATTTT.

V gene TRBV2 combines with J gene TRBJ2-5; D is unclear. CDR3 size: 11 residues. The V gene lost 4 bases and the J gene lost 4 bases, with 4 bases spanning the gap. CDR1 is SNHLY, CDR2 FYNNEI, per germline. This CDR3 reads CASSVVETQYF. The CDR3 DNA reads TGTGCCAGCAGTGTAGTAGAGACCCAGTACTTC.

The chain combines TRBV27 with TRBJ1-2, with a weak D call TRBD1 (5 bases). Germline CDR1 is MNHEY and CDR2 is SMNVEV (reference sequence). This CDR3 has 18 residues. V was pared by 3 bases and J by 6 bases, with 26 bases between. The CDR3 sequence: CASSFSFEYRRKENGYTF. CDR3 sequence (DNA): TGTGCCAGCAGTTTTAGTTTCGAGTACAGGCGAAAAGAGAATGGCTACACCTTC.

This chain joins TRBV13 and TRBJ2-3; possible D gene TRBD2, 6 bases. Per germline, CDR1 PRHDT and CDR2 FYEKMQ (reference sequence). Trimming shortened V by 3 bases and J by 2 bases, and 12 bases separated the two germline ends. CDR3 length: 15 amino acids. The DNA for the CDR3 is TGTGCCAGCAGCTTCGCCCGGGGGTACACAGATACGCAGTATTTT. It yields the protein CASSFARGYTDTQYF.

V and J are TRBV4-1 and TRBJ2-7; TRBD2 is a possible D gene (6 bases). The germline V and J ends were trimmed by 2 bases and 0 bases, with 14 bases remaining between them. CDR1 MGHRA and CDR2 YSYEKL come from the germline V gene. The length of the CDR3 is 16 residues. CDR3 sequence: CASSQLWGESSYEQYF. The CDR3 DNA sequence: TGCGCCAGCAGCCAACTGTGGGGGGAAAGCTCCTACGAGCAGTACTTC.

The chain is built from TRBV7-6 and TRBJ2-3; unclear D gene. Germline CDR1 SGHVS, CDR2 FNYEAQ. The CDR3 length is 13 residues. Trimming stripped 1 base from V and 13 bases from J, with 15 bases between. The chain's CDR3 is CASSLDAFQEKYF. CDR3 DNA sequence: TGTGCCAGCAGCTTAGATGCCTTTCAGGAAAAGTATTTT.

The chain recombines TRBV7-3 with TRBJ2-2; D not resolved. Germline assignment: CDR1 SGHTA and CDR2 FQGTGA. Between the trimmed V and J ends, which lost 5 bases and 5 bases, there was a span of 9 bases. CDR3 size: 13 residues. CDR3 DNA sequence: TGTGCCAGCAGCCAGCCCGGGACCGGGGAGCTGTTTTTT. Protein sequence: CASSQPGTGELFF.

The CDR3 nucleotides read TGTGCCAGCAGCACACGGGACAGGGCGCACTTCTACTATGGCTACACCTTC. Translating it yields CASSTRDRAHFYYGYTF. The genes are TRBV3-1 (or the pseudogene TRBV3-2) and TRBJ1-2; 9 bases line up with TRBD1. Germline V gives CDR1 LGHDT, CDR2 YNNKEL (reference sequence). V was pared by 5 bases and J by 3 bases, with 13 bases of the junction left unmatched. The CDR3 runs 17 residues.

The CDR3: CASTPGQATYEQYF. CDR3 DNA: TGTGCCAGCACCCCCGGACAGGCAACCTACGAGCAGTACTTC. The chain uses TRBV5-5 and TRBJ2-7, with 7 bases that match TRBD1. V dropped 6 bases and J dropped 2; count of bases not matched to a gene: 8. The CDR3 has 14 residues. Germline V gene lookup returns CDR1 SGHKS and CDR2 YYEKEE (reference sequence). The full variable domain, completed using reference TRBV5-5 and TRBJ2-7, is DAGVTQSPTHLIKTRGQQVTLRCSPISGHKSVSWYQQVLGQGPQFIFQYYEKEERGRGNFPDRFSARQFPNYSSELNVNALLLGDSALYLCASTPGQATYEQYFGPGTRLTVT.

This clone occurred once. As DNA, the CDR3 is TGTGCCAGCAGCTTGGGGCAGGGCAGCTACGAGCAGTACTTC. Protein: CASSLGQGSYEQYF. The chain links TRBV5-4 to TRBJ2-7, with D perhaps matching TRBD1 (5 bases). Germline V lookup: CDR1 SGHNT, CDR2 YYREEE (reference sequence). This CDR3 comprises 14 residues. V was shortened by 0 bases and J by 3 bases, with 10 bases between the two germline ends. The full variable domain, in which reference TRBV5-4 and TRBJ2-7 provide the parts outside the CDR3, is ETGVTQSPTHLIKTRGQQVTLRCSSQSGHNTVSWYQQALGQGPQFIFQYYREEENGRGNFPPRFSGLQFPNYSSELNVNALELDDSALYLCASSLGQGSYEQYFGPGTRLTVT.

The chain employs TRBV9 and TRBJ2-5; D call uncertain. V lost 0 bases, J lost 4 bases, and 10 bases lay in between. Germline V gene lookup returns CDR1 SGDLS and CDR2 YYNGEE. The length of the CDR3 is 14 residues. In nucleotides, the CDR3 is TGTGCCAGCAGCGTAGGCAGTAGCTCAGAGACCCAGTACTTC. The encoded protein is CASSVGSSSETQYF.

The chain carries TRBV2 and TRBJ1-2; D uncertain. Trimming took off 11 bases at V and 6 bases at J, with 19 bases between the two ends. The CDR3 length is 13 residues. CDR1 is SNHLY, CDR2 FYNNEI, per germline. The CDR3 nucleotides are TGTGCCGCTCGGGGAAGGCATATCGATGGCTACACCTTC. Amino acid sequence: CAARGRHIDGYTF. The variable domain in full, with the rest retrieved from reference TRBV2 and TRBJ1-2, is EPEVTQTPSHQVTQMGQEVILRCVPISNHLYFYWYRQILGQKVEFLVSFYNNEISEKSEIFDDQFSVERPDGSNFTLKIRSTKLEDSAMYFCAARGRHIDGYTFGSGTRLTVV.

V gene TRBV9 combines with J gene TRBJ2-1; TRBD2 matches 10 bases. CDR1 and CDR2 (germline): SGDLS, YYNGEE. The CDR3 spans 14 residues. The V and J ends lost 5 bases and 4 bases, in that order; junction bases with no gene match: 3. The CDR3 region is CASSTSGAYNEQFF. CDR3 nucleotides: TGTGCCAGCAGTACTAGCGGGGCTTACAATGAGCAGTTCTTC.

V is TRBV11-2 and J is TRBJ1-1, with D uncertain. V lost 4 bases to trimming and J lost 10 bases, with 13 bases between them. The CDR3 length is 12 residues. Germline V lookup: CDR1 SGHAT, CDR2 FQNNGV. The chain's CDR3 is CASSYETVVAFF. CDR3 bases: TGTGCCAGCAGCTACGAAACAGTGGTAGCTTTCTTT.

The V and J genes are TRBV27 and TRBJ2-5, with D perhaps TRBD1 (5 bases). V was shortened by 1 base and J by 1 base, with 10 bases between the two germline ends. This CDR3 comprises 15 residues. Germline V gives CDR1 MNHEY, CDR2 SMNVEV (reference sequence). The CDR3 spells CASSLFSRGQETQYF. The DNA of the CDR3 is TGTGCCAGCAGTTTATTCTCTAGGGGCCAAGAGACCCAGTACTTC.

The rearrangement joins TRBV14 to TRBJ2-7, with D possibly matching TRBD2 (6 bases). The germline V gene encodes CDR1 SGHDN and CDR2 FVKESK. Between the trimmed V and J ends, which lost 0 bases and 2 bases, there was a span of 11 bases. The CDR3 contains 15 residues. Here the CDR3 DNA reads TGTGCCAGCAGCCAAGATCTGGGGGGAACCTACGAGCAGTACTTC. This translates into CASSQDLGGTYEQYF.

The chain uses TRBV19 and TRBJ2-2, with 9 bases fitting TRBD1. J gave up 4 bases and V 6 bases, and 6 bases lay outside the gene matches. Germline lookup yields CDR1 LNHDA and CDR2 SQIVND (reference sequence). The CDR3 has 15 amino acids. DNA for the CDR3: TGTGCCAGTAGAGCGACAGGGGGATTCACCGGGGAGCTGTTTTTT. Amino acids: CASRATGGFTGELFF.

The CDR3, as DNA: TGTGCCAGCACCACTAGCGGGGAGACCCAGTACTTC. This encodes CASTTSGETQYF. The chain recombines TRBV12-3 or TRBV12-4 with TRBJ2-5; 9 bases align to TRBD2. This CDR3 contains 12 residues. J gave up 5 bases and V 7 bases, and 2 bases lay outside the gene matches.

CDR3 coding DNA: TGCGCCAGCAGCTTGGTTCAGGGGGTCATCTCTGGAAACACCATATATTTT. It yields the protein CASSLVQGVISGNTIYF. The V gene is TRBV5-1, the J gene TRBJ1-3; TRBD1 matches at 7 bases. CDR1 SGHRS and CDR2 YFSETQ come from the germline V gene. V shed 0 bases, J shed 0 bases, and the junction held 6 bases outside the gene matches. The CDR3 runs to 17 residues.

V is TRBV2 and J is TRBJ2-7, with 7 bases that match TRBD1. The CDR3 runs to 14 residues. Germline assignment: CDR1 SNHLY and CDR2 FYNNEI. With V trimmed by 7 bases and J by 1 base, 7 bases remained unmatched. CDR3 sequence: CASKGDSFSYEQYF. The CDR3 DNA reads TGTGCCAGCAAGGGGGACAGTTTTTCCTACGAGCAGTACTTC.

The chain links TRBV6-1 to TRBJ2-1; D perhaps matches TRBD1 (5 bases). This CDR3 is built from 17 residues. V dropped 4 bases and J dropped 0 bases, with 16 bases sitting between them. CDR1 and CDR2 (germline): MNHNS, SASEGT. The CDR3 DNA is TGTGCCAGCAGTGGTTCCAGGGTTTTACCCTCCTACAATGAGCAGTTCTTC. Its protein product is CASSGSRVLPSYNEQFF.

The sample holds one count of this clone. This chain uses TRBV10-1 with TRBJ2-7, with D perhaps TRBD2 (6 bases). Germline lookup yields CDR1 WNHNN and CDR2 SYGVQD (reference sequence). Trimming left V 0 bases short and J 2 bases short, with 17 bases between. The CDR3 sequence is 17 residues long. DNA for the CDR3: TGCGCCAGCAGTGAGTCGATTACCGGGACTGACACCTACGAGCAGTACTTC. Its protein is CASSESITGTDTYEQYF.

The CDR3 DNA is TGTGCCAGCACGCCGGGACAGGGGGCTCTCCGAAGCACTGAAGCTTTCTTT. It codes for CASTPGQGALRSTEAFF. The rearrangement uses TRBV18 and TRBJ1-1; 12 bases agree with TRBD1. From germline, CDR1 is KGHSH and CDR2 LQKENI. V shed 8 bases and J 4 bases; nucleotides not matched to a gene: 14. The CDR3 sequence is 17 residues long. Combining the CDR3 with reference TRBV18 and TRBJ1-1 gives the whole variable domain NAGVMQNPRHLVRRRGQEARLRCSPMKGHSHVYWYRQLPEEGLKFMVYLQKENIIDESGMPKERFSAEFPKEGPSILRIQQVVRGDSAAYFCASTPGQGALRSTEAFFGQGTRLTVV.

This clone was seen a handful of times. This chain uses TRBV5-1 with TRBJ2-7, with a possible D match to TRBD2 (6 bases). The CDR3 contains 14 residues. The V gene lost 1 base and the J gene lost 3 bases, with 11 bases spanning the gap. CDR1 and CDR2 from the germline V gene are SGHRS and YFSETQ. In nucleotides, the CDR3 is TGCGCCAGCAGCTTGTTGGAGGGTCTCTACGAGCAGTACTTC. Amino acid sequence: CASSLLEGLYEQYF.